This entry features one TCR beta chain sequence. These data are taken from a study of blood T cell repertoires in COVID-19. For the study at large: The study drew acute and convalescent COVID-19 samples from the United States, Italy and Spain. Sources were T cells, B-cell-depleted T cells, or PBMCs; the material itself was cDNA or gDNA.

In the original workflow: For nucleated cells, counts were estimated from reference gene primer amplification. Here immunoSEQ multiplex PCR was the method, and the copy in TCRdb shows in-frame clones only, minus some. V, J and clone size reflect that table, while D and trimming were determined from the DNA. The data contain 100,000 or so clones, 80% to 85% of them singletons. Germline V gene sequence: CDR1 MDHEN, CDR2 SYDVKM. The CDR3 is 12 residues long. Trimming cost V 11 bases and J 2 bases; bases outside gene matches: 2. The TCR comes from an older man with active or convalescent COVID-19. This rearrangement joins TRBV28 to TRBJ2-1, with 8 positions matching TRBD2. Input material: peripheral blood. CDR3 protein: CASGGPYNEQFF. Written as DNA, the CDR3 is TGTGCCTCGGGGGGGCCCTACAATGAGCAGTTCTTC.